This TCR beta chain was identified during a study of OX40 agonist ivuxolimab in advanced cancers. The wider study: The dose-escalation group included hepatocellular carcinoma, melanoma, renal cell carcinoma and head and neck cancer. The eligibility criteria allowed prior anti-PD-1, anti-PD-L1 or anti-CTLA-4 therapy, and 30% to 45% had some.

Only one count was recorded for this clone. J gave up 9 bases and V 4 bases, and 25 bases lay outside the gene matches. The CDR3 extends over 21 amino acids. CDR1 LGHNA and CDR2 YNFKEQ come from the germline V gene. Only in-frame clones appear in the TCRdb table, and some are missing; sequencing was by immunoSEQ multiplex PCR. The sample yields approximately 79,000 clones, about 85% seen once. The source is an adult with an advanced solid tumor such as melanoma, head and neck, liver or kidney cancer. The sequencing used CD4+ or CD8+ T cells sorted from blood, collected in a trial of the OX40 agonist ivuxolimab. V gene TRBV4-2 combines with J gene TRBJ1-6, with 9 nucleotides matching TRBD1. In DNA, the CDR3 is TGTGCCAGCAGCCGGAGGAAGGGCAGCCGACAGGGGGAGGGAACCCTTTCACCCCTCCACTTT. Its translation: CASSRRKGSRQGEGTLSPLHF.